The 4 T cell receptor beta chains presented below share a single source sample, sequenced in a study of technical replicates of blood from a handful of donors. Libraries were prepared by immunoSEQ multiplex PCR; TCRdb keeps only in-frame clonotypes and omits some of them. The table has 60,000 to 90,000 clones, 95% to 96% seen once. The source material was T cells isolated from PBMCs. These receptors all come from a human donor in good health.

The chain uses TRBV6-1 and TRBJ2-5; 7 bases fit TRBD2. V gave up 8 bases and J gave up 9 bases; unmatched junction bases: 12. CDR1 and CDR2 from the germline V gene are MNHNS and SASEGT. The CDR3 runs 13 residues. The CDR3 spells CASGGTTDVAQYF. The DNA for the CDR3 is TGTGCCAGCGGCGGGACTACCGACGTGGCCCAGTACTTC.

The chain combines TRBV5-4 with TRBJ2-5; possibly TRBD2 for D (6 bases). With 4 bases removed from V and 0 bases from J, the gap between germline ends came to 13 bases. Looked up from germline, CDR1 is SGHNT and CDR2 is YYREEE (reference sequence). CDR3 length: 15 residues. The CDR3 coding sequence is TGTGCCAGCAGCGCACCAACTAGCTACCAAGAGACCCAGTACTTC. This translates into CASSAPTSYQETQYF.

The J gene is TRBJ2-2, the V gene TRBV7-2; D ambiguous. The V gene's germline CDR1 is SGHTA and CDR2 FQGNSA. This CDR3 is built from 14 residues. V was shortened by 2 bases and J by 0 bases, with 4 bases between the two germline ends. The CDR3 nucleotides are TGTGCCAGCAGCTTACAGACGAACACCGGGGAGCTGTTTTTT. This encodes CASSLQTNTGELFF.

The genes are TRBV4-1 and TRBJ1-1; D possibly corresponds to TRBD1 (6 bases). This CDR3 region has 16 residues. The V gene's germline CDR1 is MGHRA and CDR2 YSYEKL. Trimming removed 4 bases at V and 1 base at J, with 16 bases between. This chain's CDR3 is CASSLRDTPRNTEAFF. The CDR3 DNA reads TGCGCCAGCAGCCTAAGGGACACTCCACGGAACACTGAAGCTTTCTTT.